Below, one TCR beta chain is given with its context. This sample was taken from a study of CXCR3-negative and CXCR3-positive naive CD8 T cells. Germline CDR1 is LNHNV and CDR2 is YYDKDF (reference sequence). There are 15 residues in the CDR3. UMI-tagged TRB cDNA libraries were built via 5' RACE. TCRdb reprocessed the 5' RACE reads, with one entry per CDR3 protein and no DNA. The sample has some 48,000 distinct CDR3 sequences, and its top ten clones hold 2% to 2.5%. Material: naive CXCR3- CD8+ T cells from blood. Indicated subset: CD45RO-CCR7+CD27+CD95- naive CD8+ T cells lacking CXCR3 (TNR3-). The TCR was taken from a human donor in good health. Some clones in this sample may be carry-over from other donors' samples. The J gene is TRBJ1-5, the V gene TRBV15. CDR3 amino acids: CATSRDRVSNQPQHF.